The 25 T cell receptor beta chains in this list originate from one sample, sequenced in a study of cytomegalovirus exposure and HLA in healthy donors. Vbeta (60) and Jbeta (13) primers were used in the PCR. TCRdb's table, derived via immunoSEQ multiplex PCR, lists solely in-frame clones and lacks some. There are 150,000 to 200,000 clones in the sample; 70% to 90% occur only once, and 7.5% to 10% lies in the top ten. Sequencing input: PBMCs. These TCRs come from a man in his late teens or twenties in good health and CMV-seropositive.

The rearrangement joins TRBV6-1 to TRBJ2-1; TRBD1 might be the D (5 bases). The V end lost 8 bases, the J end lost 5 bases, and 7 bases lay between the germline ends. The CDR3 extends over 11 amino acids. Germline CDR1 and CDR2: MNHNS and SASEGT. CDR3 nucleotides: TGTGCCAGCGGGGCCAACAATGAGCAGTTCTTC. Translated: CASGANNEQFF.

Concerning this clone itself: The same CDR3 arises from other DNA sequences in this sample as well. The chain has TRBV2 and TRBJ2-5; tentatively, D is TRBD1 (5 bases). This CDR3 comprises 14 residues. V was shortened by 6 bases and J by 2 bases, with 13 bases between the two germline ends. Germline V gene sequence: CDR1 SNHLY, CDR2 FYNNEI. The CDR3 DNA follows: TGTGCCAGCAGCGTGCAGGGTCCGCAAGAGACCCAGTACTTC. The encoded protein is CASSVQGPQETQYF.

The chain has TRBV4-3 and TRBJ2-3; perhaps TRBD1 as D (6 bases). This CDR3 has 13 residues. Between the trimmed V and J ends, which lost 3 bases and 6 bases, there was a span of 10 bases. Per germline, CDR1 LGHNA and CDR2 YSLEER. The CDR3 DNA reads TGCGCCAGCAGCCAGCAAACAGGGGATACGCAGTATTTT. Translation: CASSQQTGDTQYF.

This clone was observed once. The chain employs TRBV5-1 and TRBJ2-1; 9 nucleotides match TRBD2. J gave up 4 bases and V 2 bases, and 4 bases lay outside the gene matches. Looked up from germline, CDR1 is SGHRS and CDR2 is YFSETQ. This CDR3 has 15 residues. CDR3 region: CASSFRGGDYNEQFF. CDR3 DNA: TGCGCCAGCAGCTTCCGCGGGGGGGATTACAATGAGCAGTTCTTC.

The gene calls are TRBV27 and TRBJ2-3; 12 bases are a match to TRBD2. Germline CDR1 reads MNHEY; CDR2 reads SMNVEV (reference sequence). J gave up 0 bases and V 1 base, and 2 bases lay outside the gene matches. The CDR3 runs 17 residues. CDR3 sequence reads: CASSLFTSGGSTDTQYF. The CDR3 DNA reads TGTGCCAGCAGTTTATTTACTAGCGGGGGGAGCACAGATACGCAGTATTTT.

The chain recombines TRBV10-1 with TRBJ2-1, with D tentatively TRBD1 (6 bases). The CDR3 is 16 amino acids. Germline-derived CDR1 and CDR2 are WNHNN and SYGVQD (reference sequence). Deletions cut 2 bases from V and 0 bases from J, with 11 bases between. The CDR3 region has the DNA TGCGCCAGCAGTGAGAGGACAGAGGCCTCCTACAATGAGCAGTTCTTC. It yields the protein CASSERTEASYNEQFF.

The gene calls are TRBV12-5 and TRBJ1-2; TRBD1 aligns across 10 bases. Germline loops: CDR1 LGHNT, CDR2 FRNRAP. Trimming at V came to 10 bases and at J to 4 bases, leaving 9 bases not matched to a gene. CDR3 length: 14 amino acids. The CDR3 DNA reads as TGTGCTACCAGGCGGACAGGGGGAATCTATGGCTACACCTTC. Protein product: CATRRTGGIYGYTF. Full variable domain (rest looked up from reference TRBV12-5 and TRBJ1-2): DARVTQTPRHKVTEMGQEVTMRCQPILGHNTVFWYRQTMMQGLELLAYFRNRAPLDDSGMPKDRFSAEMPDATLATLKIQPSEPRDSAVYFCATRRTGGIYGYTFGSGTRLTVV.

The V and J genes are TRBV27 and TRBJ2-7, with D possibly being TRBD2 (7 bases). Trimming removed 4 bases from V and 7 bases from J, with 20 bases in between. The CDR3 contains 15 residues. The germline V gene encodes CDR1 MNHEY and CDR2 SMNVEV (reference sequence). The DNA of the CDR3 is TGTGCCAGCAGTTCCCCCCAAGGGGGGGAACGAGAGCAGTACTTC. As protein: CASSSPQGGEREQYF.

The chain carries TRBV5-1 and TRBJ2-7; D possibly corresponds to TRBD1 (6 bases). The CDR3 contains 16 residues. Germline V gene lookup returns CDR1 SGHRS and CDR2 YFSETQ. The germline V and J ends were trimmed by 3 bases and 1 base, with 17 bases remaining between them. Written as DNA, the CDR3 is TGCGCCAGCAGCTCGCCCCCCGGGACACTTTCCTACGAGCAGTACTTC. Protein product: CASSSPPGTLSYEQYF.

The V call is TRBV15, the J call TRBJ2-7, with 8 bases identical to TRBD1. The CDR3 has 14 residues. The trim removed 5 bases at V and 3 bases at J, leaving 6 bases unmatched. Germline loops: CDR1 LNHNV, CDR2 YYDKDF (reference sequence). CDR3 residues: CATSGGQDLYEQYF. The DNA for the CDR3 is TGTGCCACCAGCGGGGGACAGGACCTCTACGAGCAGTACTTC.

The CDR3 DNA reads as TGTGCCAGCAATCAAGCCGAGGGTAGAGGAGAGACCCAGTACTTC. The encoded protein is CASNQAEGRGETQYF. V and J are TRBV7-8 and TRBJ2-5; possibly TRBD2 for D (5 bases). The V and J ends lost 7 bases and 4 bases respectively, with 19 bases between them. The germline V gene encodes CDR1 SGHVS and CDR2 FQNEAQ. The CDR3 length is 15 residues.

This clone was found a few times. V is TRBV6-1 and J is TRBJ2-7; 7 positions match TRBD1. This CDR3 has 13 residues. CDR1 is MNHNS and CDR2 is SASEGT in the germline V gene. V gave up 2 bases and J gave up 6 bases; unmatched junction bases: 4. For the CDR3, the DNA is TGTGCCAGCAGTGAACAGGGGGTCGGCGAGCAGTACTTC. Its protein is CASSEQGVGEQYF.

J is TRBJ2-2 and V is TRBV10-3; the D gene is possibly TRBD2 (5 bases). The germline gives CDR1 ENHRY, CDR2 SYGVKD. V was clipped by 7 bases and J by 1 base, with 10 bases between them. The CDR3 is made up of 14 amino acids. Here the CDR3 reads CAIKAGLNTGELFF. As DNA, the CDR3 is TGTGCCATCAAGGCGGGTCTGAACACCGGGGAGCTGTTTTTT.

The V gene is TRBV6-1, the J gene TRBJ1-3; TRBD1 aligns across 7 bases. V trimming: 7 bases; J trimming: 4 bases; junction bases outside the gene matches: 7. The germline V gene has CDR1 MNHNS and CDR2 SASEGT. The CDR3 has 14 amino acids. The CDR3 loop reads CASKLTGSGNTIYF. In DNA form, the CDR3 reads TGTGCCAGCAAATTGACAGGGTCCGGAAACACCATATATTTT.

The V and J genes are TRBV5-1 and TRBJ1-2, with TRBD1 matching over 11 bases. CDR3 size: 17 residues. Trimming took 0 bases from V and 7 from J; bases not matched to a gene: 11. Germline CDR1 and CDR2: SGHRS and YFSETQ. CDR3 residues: CASSLGTGTGGFSGYTF. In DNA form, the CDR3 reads TGCGCCAGCAGCTTGGGAACGGGGACAGGGGGATTTTCTGGCTACACCTTC.

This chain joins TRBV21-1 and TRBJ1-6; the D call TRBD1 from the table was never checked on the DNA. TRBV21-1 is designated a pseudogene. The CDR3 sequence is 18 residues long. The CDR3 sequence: CASSKVVGQDASNSPLHF. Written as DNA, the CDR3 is TGTGCCAGCAGCAAGGTCGTCGGACAGGACGCTTCAAATTCACCCCTCCACTTT.

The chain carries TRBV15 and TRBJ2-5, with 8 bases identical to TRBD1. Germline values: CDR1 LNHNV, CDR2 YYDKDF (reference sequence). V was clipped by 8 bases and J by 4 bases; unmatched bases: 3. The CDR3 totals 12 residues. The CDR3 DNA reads TGTGCCACCGGACAGGGTTTAGAGACCCAGTACTTC. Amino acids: CATGQGLETQYF. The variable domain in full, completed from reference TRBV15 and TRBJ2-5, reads DAMVIQNPRYQVTQFGKPVTLSCSQTLNHNVMYWYQQKSSQAPKLLFHYYDKDFNNEADTPDNFQSRRPNTSFCFLDIRSPGLGDTAMYLCATGQGLETQYFGPGTRLLVL.

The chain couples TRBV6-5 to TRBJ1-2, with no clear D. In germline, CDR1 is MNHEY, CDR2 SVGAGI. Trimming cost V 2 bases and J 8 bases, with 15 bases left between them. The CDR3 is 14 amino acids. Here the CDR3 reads CASSYGPTVVGYTF. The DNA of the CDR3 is TGTGCCAGCAGTTACGGTCCCACAGTGGTCGGCTACACCTTC.

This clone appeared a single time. The CDR3 nucleotides read TGCGCCAGCAGCTTGAGCCCCGGGACAGGCAGCTCCTACGAGCAGTACTTC. This gives the protein CASSLSPGTGSSYEQYF. The chain recombines TRBV5-1 with TRBJ2-7; 8 bases are shared with TRBD1. CDR3 length equals 17 residues. Unmatched junction bases numbered 9, after V lost 1 base and J lost 0 bases. Germline V gene sequence: CDR1 SGHRS, CDR2 YFSETQ.

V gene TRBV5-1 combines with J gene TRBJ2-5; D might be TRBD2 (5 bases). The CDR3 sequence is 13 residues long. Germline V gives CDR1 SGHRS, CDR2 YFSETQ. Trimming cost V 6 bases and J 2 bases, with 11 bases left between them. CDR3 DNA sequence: TGCGCCAGCAAAGAGGGCCCGCAAGAGACCCAGTACTTC. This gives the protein CASKEGPQETQYF.

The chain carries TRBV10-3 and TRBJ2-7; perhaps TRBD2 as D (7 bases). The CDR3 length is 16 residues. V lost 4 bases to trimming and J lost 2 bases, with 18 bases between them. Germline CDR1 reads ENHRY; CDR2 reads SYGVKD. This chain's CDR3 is CAISGGGGSLPYEQYF. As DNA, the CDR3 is TGTGCCATCAGTGGGGGAGGGGGATCGCTTCCCTACGAGCAGTACTTC.

CDR3 loop: CATSRQGIRGTNEKLFF. The CDR3 coding sequence is TGTGCCACCAGCAGGCAGGGGATAAGAGGCACTAATGAAAAACTGTTTTTT. The chain links TRBV15 to TRBJ1-4, with D tentatively TRBD1 (6 bases). Germline V gene lookup returns CDR1 LNHNV and CDR2 YYDKDF (reference sequence). The ends were cut back, 3 bases at V and 2 bases at J, with 16 bases in the middle. The CDR3 loop spans 17 amino acids.

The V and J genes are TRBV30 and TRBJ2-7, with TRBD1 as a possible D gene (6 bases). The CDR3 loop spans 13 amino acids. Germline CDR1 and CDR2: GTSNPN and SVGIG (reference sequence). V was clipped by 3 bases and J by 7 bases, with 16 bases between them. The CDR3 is CAWRGGRGMEQYF. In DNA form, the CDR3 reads TGTGCCTGGAGAGGCGGCAGGGGAATGGAGCAGTACTTC.

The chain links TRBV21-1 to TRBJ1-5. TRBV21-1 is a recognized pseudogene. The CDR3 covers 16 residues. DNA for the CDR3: TGTGCCAGCAGCTGGGGAGAGTGTTATAGCAATCAGCCCCAGCATTTT. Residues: CASSWGECYSNQPQHF.

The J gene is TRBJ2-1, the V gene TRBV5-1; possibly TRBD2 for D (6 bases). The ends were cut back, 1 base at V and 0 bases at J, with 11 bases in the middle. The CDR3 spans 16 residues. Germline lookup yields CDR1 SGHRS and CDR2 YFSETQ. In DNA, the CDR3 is TGCGCCAGCAGCTTGCTTAGCGGAAGCTCCTACAATGAGCAGTTCTTC. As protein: CASSLLSGSSYNEQFF.